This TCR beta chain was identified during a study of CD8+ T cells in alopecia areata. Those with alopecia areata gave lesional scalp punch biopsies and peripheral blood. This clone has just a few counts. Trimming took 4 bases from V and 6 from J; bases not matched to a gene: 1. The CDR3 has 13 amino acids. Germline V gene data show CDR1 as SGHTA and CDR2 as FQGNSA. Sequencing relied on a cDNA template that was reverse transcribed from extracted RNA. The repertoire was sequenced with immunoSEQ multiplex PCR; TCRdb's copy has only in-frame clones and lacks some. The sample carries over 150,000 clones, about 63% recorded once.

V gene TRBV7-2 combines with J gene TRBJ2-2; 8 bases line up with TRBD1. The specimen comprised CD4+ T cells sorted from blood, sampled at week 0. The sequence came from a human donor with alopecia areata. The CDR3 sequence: CASSWDRSGELFF. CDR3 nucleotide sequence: TGTGCCAGCAGCTGGGACAGGTCCGGGGAGCTGTTTTTT.